This T cell receptor (beta chain) was observed in a study of beta chain features in type 1 diabetes. The V segment lost 5 bases and the J segment 2 bases; nucleotides outside the gene matches: 7. The CDR3 loop spans 16 amino acids. Germline CDR1 reads SGHDN; CDR2 reads FVKESK. On this clone: Antigen unknown.

Every participating donor gave one draw, a heparinised blood sample averaging around 120 mL. Since all of the isolated RNA was reverse transcribed, expressed TCRB transcripts were what got sequenced. TCRdb's copy holds only in-frame clones and misses some; the assay was immunoSEQ multiplex PCR. The sample lists some 26,000 clones; 68% were seen once. Study observations and caveats: All four CD4+ subsets of Type 1 diabetes patients contained TCRB CDR3s that were moderately but significantly shorter.

Sequences were obtained from stem cell memory CD4+ T cells from blood. This receptor was obtained from a middle-aged woman with type 1 diabetes. The chain joins TRBV14 to TRBJ2-5; TRBD2 agrees at 11 bases. As DNA, the CDR3 is TGTGCCAGCAGCACCCTAGCGGGGGGTTTTCAAGAGACCCAGTACTTC. This gives the protein CASSTLAGGFQETQYF.